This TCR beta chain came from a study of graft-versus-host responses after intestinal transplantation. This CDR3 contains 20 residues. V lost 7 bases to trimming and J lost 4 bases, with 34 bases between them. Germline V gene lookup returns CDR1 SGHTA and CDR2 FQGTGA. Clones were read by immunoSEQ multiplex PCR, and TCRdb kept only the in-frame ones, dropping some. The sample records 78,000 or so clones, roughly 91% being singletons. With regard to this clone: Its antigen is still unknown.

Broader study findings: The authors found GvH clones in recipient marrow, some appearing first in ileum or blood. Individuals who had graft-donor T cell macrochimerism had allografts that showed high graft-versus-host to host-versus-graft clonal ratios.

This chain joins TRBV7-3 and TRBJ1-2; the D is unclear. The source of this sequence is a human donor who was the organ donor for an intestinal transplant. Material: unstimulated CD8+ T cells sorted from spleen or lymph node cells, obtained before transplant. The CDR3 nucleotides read TGTGCCAGCAACGGAATATTTCCCGGACCCACCACAGAATCAGGCTATGGCTACACCTTC. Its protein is CASNGIFPGPTTESGYGYTF.